One sample yielded the 20 T cell receptor beta chains listed below, sequenced in a study of blood T cell repertoires in COVID-19 (dated by TCRdb to the early 2020s). Receptors were amplified or captured by the immunoSEQ multiplex PCR assay. The clones in this table, taken by TCRdb from immuneACCESS, are in-frame only. Not every clone is retained; where verified, under half of the shortfall comes from an unresolved V gene, and the cause of the rest is unknown. This sample is represented by around 150,000 clones; around nine tenths of them were singletons. The biggest ten clones account for 3.5% to 4.5% of the sample. The sequenced sample was peripheral blood. These receptors all come from a woman in her 40s with acute or convalescent COVID-19.

V is TRBV23-1 and J is TRBJ1-2, with D tentatively TRBD1 (5 bases). TRBV23-1 is placed among ORFs of uncertain function. Trimming stripped 0 bases from V and 7 bases from J, with 15 bases between. The CDR3 consists of 15 residues. The DNA of the CDR3 is TGCGCCAGCAGTCAATCTGCAGGGAAAGCATGTGGCTACACCTTC. It codes for CASSQSAGKACGYTF.

In DNA form, the CDR3 reads TGTGCCAGTAGTATAGAACGGGGGGCTCCTTACAATGAGCAGTTCTTC. It codes for CASSIERGAPYNEQFF. The chain employs TRBV19 and TRBJ2-1; TRBD2 is a possible D gene (7 bases). This CDR3 is built from 16 residues. Germline-derived CDR1 and CDR2 are LNHDA and SQIVND (reference sequence). V lost 0 bases, J lost 4 bases, and 13 bases lay in between.

This chain connects TRBV10-3 to TRBJ1-1; the D gene is possibly TRBD1 (6 bases). There are 13 residues in the CDR3. Germline V gene sequence: CDR1 ENHRY, CDR2 SYGVKD. The V end lost 11 bases, the J end lost 5 bases, and 18 bases lay between the germline ends. The CDR3 DNA reads as TGTGCCGGAAGAGGTGGCGACAGGACTGAAGCTTTCTTT. Translation gives CAGRGGDRTEAFF.

Only one count was recorded for this clone. This chain connects TRBV29-1 to TRBJ2-1; 7 positions agree with TRBD1. Germline-derived CDR1 and CDR2 are SQVTM and ANQGSEA. Trimming at V came to 3 bases and at J to 0 bases, leaving 2 bases not matched to a gene. The CDR3 covers 14 residues. In nucleotides, the CDR3 is TGCAGCGTTGAGGGACAGAACTCCTACAATGAGCAGTTCTTC. It is translated as CSVEGQNSYNEQFF.

This clone was seen a handful of times. The chain uses TRBV6-2 or TRBV6-3 and TRBJ1-1; D gene ambiguous. The CDR3 sequence is 13 residues long. Trimming cost V 0 bases and J 10 bases, with 12 bases left between them. CDR1 and CDR2 (germline): MNHEY, SVGEGT. The DNA for the CDR3 is TGTGCCAGCAGTTACTCGGAAGGCTCGGGAGCTTTCTTT. Translated: CASSYSEGSGAFF.

The V and J genes are TRBV6-5 and TRBJ1-2; D is uncertain. Trimming cost V 6 bases and J 8 bases, with 13 bases left between them. The CDR3 runs to 12 residues. Looked up from germline, CDR1 is MNHEY and CDR2 is SVGAGI. The CDR3 DNA reads as TGTGCCAGCAGCTCTAATCCGTCAGGCTACACCTTC. Translated, it gives CASSSNPSGYTF.

A note on this clone: This sample also contains other DNA sequences that code for the same CDR3. The J gene is TRBJ2-3, the V gene TRBV19; 9 nucleotides align to TRBD1. The CDR3 loop spans 14 amino acids. Germline CDR1 is LNHDA and CDR2 is SQIVND (reference sequence). The junction had 0 bases not matched to a gene; V was cut back by 4 bases and J by 1 base. This CDR3 reads CASSRQGGTDTQYF. Here the CDR3 DNA reads TGTGCCAGTAGTAGACAGGGGGGCACAGATACGCAGTATTTT. The full variable domain, rest sourced from reference TRBV19 and TRBJ2-3, is DGGITQSPKYLFRKEGQNVTLSCEQNLNHDAMYWYRQDPGQGLRLIYYSQIVNDFQKGDIAEGYSVSREKKESFPLTVTSAQKNPTAFYLCASSRQGGTDTQYFGPGTRLTVL.

This chain connects TRBV28 to TRBJ2-3; D might be TRBD2 (5 bases). Per germline, CDR1 MDHEN and CDR2 SYDVKM. This CDR3 is 14 amino acids long. Deletions cut 5 bases from V and 2 bases from J, with 11 bases between. The DNA of the CDR3 is TGTGCCAGCAGTCCGACTACCTCCACAGATACGCAGTATTTT. The encoded protein is CASSPTTSTDTQYF.

This chain links TRBV10-3 with TRBJ2-3; possibly TRBD2 for D (7 bases). Trimming stripped 0 bases from V and 0 bases from J, with 10 bases between. CDR1 ENHRY and CDR2 SYGVKD come from the germline V gene. CDR3 length: 16 residues. The DNA for the CDR3 is TGTGCCATCAGTGAGTCCGGGGGGCGCAGCACAGATACGCAGTATTTT. Translation: CAISESGGRSTDTQYF.

The chain carries TRBV16 and TRBJ1-1; D remains unclear. V was shortened by 2 bases and J by 2 bases, with 9 bases between the two germline ends. Germline loops: CDR1 KGHSY, CDR2 FQNENV. The CDR3 spans 14 residues. The CDR3 reads CASSQHLSNTEAFF. The CDR3 coding sequence is TGTGCCAGCAGCCAACACCTATCTAACACTGAAGCTTTCTTT.

The chain has TRBV27 and TRBJ1-1; D call uncertain. The germline V gene has CDR1 MNHEY and CDR2 SMNVEV (reference sequence). Trimming removed 4 bases from V and 6 bases from J, with 12 bases in between. There are 13 residues in the CDR3. Here the CDR3 DNA reads TGTGCCAGCAGTTATACGGGGTTCGCTGAAGCTTTCTTT. Translation: CASSYTGFAEAFF.

The V and J genes are TRBV5-5 and TRBJ1-6; the match to TRBD1 covers 9 bases. J gave up 7 bases and V 5 bases, and 4 bases lay outside the gene matches. The CDR3 length is 14 residues. The germline V gene encodes CDR1 SGHKS and CDR2 YYEKEE (reference sequence). CDR3 bases: TGTGCCAGCAGGCAGACAGGGGGGAATTCACCCCTCCACTTT. Amino acid sequence: CASRQTGGNSPLHF.

The J gene is TRBJ2-3, the V gene TRBV27; no definite D call. V lost 2 bases, J lost 4 bases, and 4 bases lay in between. There are 12 residues in the CDR3. Looked up from germline, CDR1 is MNHEY and CDR2 is SMNVEV (reference sequence). The CDR3 protein is CASSLLPDTQYF. The CDR3 coding sequence is TGTGCCAGCAGTTTACTTCCAGATACGCAGTATTTT.

The rearrangement uses TRBV6-2 or TRBV6-3 and TRBJ1-5; no definite D call. Germline assignment: CDR1 MNHEY and CDR2 SVGEGT. CDR3 length: 15 residues. The V end was cut by 6 bases, the J end by 6 bases, with 18 bases between. CDR3 nucleotide sequence: TGTGCCAGCAGCCCGTCGGGATATCTCAGTCAGCCCCAGCATTTT. It codes for CASSPSGYLSQPQHF.

This clone has a single count. The rearrangement uses TRBV6-5 and TRBJ1-2, with 9 bases that match TRBD1. V lost 2 bases and J lost 4; bases outside the gene matches: 2. The CDR3 is 14 residues long. Germline V gene lookup returns CDR1 MNHEY and CDR2 SVGAGI. As DNA, the CDR3 is TGTGCCAGCAGTTACCGGGACAGGGCCTATGGCTACACCTTC. Its protein is CASSYRDRAYGYTF.

The gene calls are TRBV7-9 and TRBJ2-7; D gene ambiguous. Germline CDR1 is SEHNR and CDR2 is FQNEAQ (reference sequence). The CDR3 runs to 14 residues. V lost 6 bases and J 2 bases, leaving 14 bases between the germline ends. The CDR3 sequence is CASSSPEAPYEQYF. The CDR3 bases are TGTGCCAGCAGTTCACCCGAGGCACCCTACGAGCAGTACTTC. Drawing the rest from reference TRBV7-9 and TRBJ2-7, the complete variable domain is DTGVSQNPRHKITKRGQNVTFRCDPISEHNRLYWYRQTLGQGPEFLTYFQNEAQLEKSRLLSDRFSAERPKGSFSTLEIQRTEQGDSAMYLCASSSPEAPYEQYFGPGTRLTVT.

The V call is TRBV30, the J call TRBJ1-1; D unresolved. The CDR3 loop spans 13 amino acids. Trimming pared 2 bases from V and 2 bases from J, leaving 9 bases between. Germline loops: CDR1 GTSNPN, CDR2 SVGIG (reference sequence). CDR3 protein: CAWSWYRNTEAFF. In nucleotides, the CDR3 is TGTGCCTGGAGTTGGTACAGAAACACTGAAGCTTTCTTT.

Comment on this clone: An end of the junction does not agree with germline; a read error may underlie this. V and J are TRBV6-5 and TRBJ1-3, with TRBD1 matching over 7 bases. This CDR3 contains 14 residues. The V gene's germline CDR1 is MNHEY and CDR2 SVGAGI. CDR3 nucleotide sequence: TGTGCCAGCAGTCCGAGACAGGGTGGATACACCATATATTTT. As protein: CASSPRQGGYTIYF.

The chain is built from TRBV7-2 and TRBJ2-3; the D gene is possibly TRBD2 (5 bases). V lost 2 bases to trimming and J lost 6 bases, with 9 bases between them. Germline V gene data show CDR1 as SGHTA and CDR2 as FQGNSA. This CDR3 is built from 13 residues. CDR3 in amino acids: CASSLLAGDTQYF. The CDR3 nucleotides read TGTGCCAGCAGCTTACTAGCCGGCGATACGCAGTATTTT.

The chain is built from TRBV7-9 and TRBJ2-2; weak D call: TRBD1 (6 bases). Germline V gene sequence: CDR1 SEHNR, CDR2 FQNEAQ (reference sequence). The CDR3 totals 18 residues. V dropped 5 bases and J dropped 4 bases, with 23 bases sitting between them. The CDR3 DNA is TGTGCCAGCAGCCCCCCATTCGATCGAGTCAGGGGCACCGGGGAGCTGTTTTTT. Translated: CASSPPFDRVRGTGELFF.